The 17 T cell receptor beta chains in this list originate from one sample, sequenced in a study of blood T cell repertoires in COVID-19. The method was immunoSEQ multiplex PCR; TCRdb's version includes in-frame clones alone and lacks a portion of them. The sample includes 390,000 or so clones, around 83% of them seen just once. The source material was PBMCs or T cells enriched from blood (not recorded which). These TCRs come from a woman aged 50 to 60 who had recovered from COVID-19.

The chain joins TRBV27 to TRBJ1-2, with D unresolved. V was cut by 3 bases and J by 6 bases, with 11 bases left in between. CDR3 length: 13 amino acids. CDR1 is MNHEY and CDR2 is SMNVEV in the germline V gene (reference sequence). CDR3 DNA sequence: TGTGCCAGCAGTTTGGACTCTTTCAATGGCTACACCTTC. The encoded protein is CASSLDSFNGYTF.

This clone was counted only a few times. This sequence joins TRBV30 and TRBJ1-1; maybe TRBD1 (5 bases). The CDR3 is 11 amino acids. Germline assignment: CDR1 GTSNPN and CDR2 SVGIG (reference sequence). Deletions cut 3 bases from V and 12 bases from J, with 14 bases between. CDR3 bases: TGTGCCTGGAGCGGTGGGGGGGACCCTTTCTTT. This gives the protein CAWSGGGDPFF.

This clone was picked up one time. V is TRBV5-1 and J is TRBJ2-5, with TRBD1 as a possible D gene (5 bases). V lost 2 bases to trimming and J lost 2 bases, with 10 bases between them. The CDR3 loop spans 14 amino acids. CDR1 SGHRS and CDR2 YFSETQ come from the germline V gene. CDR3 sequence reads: CASSLTGPQETQYF. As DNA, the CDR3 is TGCGCCAGCAGCTTAACAGGTCCGCAAGAGACCCAGTACTTC.

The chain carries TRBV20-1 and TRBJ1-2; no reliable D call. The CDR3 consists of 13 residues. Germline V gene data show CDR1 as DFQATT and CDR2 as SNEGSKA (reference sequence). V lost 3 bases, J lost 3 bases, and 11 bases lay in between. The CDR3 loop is CSASVLTDYGYTF. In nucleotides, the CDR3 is TGCAGTGCTAGTGTGCTTACGGACTATGGCTACACCTTC.

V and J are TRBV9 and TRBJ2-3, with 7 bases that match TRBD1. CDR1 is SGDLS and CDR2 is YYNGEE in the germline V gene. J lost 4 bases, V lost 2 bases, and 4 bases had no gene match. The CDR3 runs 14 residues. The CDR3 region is CASSVQGEADTQYF. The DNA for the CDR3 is TGTGCCAGCAGCGTCCAGGGGGAAGCAGATACGCAGTATTTT.

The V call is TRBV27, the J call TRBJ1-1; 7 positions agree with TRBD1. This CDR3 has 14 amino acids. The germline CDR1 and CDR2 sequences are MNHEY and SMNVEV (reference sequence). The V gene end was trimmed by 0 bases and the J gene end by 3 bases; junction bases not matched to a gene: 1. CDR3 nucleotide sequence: TGTGCCAGCAGTTTATCAGACAGGGACACTGAAGCTTTCTTT. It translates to CASSLSDRDTEAFF.

CDR3 residues: CASSQDRGNSPLHF. The CDR3 DNA is TGTGCCAGCAGCCAGGACAGGGGCAATTCACCCCTCCACTTT. The chain recombines TRBV7-8 with TRBJ1-6, with 9 bases aligning to TRBD1. J was trimmed by 7 bases and V by 5 bases; bases with no gene match: 3. Germline V gene lookup returns CDR1 SGHVS and CDR2 FQNEAQ. CDR3 length: 14 amino acids.

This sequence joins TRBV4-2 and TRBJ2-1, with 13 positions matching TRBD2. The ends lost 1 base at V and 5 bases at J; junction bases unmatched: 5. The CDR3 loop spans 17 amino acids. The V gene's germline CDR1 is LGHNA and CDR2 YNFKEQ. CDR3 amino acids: CASSQGTSGSWDNEQFF. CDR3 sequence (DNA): TGTGCCAGCAGCCAAGGGACTAGCGGGAGCTGGGACAATGAGCAGTTCTTC.

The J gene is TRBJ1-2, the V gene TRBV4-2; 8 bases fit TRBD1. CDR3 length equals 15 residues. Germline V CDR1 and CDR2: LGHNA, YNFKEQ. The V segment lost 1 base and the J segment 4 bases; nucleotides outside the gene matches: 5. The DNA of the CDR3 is TGTGCCAGCAGCCAAGCCCCAGGACAGGGCTATGGCTACACCTTC. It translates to CASSQAPGQGYGYTF.

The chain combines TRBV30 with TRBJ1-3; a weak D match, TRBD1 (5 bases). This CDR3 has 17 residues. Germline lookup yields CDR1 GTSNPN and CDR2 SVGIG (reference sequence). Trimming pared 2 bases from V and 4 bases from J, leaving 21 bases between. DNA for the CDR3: TGTGCCTGGAGTCCGCAGACTCCCGGCTCAGGGGGAAACACCATATATTTT. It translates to CAWSPQTPGSGGNTIYF.

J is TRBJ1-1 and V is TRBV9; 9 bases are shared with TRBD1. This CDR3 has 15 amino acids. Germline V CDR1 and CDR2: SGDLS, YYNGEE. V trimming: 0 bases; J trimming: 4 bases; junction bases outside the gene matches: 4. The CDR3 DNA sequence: TGTGCCAGCAGCGTAGCGACAGGGGGGGGCACTGAAGCTTTCTTT. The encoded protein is CASSVATGGGTEAFF.

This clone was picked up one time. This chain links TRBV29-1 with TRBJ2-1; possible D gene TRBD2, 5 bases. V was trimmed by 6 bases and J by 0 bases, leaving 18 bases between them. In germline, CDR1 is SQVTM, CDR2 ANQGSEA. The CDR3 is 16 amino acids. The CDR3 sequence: CSVAHGVGSSYNEQFF. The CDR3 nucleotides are TGCAGCGTAGCCCACGGGGTCGGAAGCTCCTACAATGAGCAGTTCTTC.

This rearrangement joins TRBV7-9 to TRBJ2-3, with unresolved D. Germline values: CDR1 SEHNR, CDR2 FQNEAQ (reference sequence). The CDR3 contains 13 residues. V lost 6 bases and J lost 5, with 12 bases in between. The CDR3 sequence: CASSPLSRDTQYF. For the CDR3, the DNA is TGTGCCAGCAGTCCCCTCTCTAGAGATACGCAGTATTTT.

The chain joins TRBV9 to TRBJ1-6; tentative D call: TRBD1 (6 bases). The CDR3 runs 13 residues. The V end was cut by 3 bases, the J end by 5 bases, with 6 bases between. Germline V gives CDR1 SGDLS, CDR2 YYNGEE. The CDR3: CASSGTDNSPLHF. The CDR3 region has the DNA TGTGCCAGCAGCGGGACAGATAATTCACCCCTCCACTTT. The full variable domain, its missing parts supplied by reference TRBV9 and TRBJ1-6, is DSGVTQTPKHLITATGQRVTLRCSPRSGDLSVYWYQQSLDQGLQFLIQYYNGEERAKGNILERFSAQQFPDLHSELNLSSLELGDSALYFCASSGTDNSPLHFGNGTRLTVT.

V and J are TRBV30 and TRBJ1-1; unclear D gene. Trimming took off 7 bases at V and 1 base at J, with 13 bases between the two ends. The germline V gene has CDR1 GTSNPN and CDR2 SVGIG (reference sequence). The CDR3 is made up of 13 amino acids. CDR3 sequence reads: CASALQGNTEAFF. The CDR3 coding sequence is TGTGCCTCCGCACTACAAGGGAACACTGAAGCTTTCTTT. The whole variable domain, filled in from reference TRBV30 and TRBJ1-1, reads SQTIHQWPATLVQPVGSPLSLECTVEGTSNPNLYWYRQAAGRGLQLLFYSVGIGQISSEVPQNLSASRPQDRQFILSSKKLLLSDSGFYLCASALQGNTEAFFGQGTRLTVV.

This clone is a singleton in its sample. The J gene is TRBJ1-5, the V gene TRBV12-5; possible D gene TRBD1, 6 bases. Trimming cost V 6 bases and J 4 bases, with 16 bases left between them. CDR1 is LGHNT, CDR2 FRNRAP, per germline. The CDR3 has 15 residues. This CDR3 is CASGHNRVRNQPQHF. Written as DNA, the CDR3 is TGTGCTAGTGGCCATAACAGGGTTCGAAATCAGCCCCAGCATTTT.

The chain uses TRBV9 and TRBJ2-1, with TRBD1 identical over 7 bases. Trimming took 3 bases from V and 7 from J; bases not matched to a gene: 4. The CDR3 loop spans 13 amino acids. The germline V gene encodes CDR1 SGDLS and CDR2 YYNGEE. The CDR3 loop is CASSATTGNEQFF. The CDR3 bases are TGTGCCAGCAGCGCGACGACAGGGAATGAGCAGTTCTTC.